Listed below are T cell receptor beta chains from one sample, sequenced in a study of control samples from healthy donors and cancer patients. Sequenced by immunoSEQ multiplex PCR; TCRdb stores in-frame clones only, minus some. Altogether approximately 130,000 clones are present, 87% being singletons, with the ten largest covering around 8.7%. Sequencing input: blood. The receptor set was obtained from a man in his forties in good health. Both conserved end residues are part of each CDR3. A D gene is named only where the DNA matches it firmly. For some rows the clone size is stated as once, few or many, or as a class when expanded; others skip it.

clone_size d_call j_call v_call cdr3_aa cdr3_nt
NA NA TRBJ1-1 TRBV11-3 CASSLDHGRGTEAFF TGTGCCAGCAGCTTAGATCATGGGAGGGGGACTGAAGCTTTCTTT
NA NA TRBJ2-1 TRBV11-2 CASSFLLGEQFF TGTGCCAGCAGCTTCCTCCTCGGAGAGCAGTTCTTC
few TRBD1 TRBJ1-1 TRBV5-1 CASSDGTVGDTEAFF TGCGCCAGCAGCGATGGGACAGTGGGCGACACTGAAGCTTTCTTT
once NA TRBJ1-1 TRBV9 CASSVDPGSSEAFF TGTGCCAGCAGCGTAGATCCAGGGTCGTCTGAAGCTTTCTTT
once NA TRBJ1-5 TRBV6-5 CASRSGYSNQPQHF TGTGCCAGCAGGTCCGGTTATAGCAATCAGCCCCAGCATTTT
NA NA TRBJ1-1 TRBV6-4 CASSDSSRASEAFF TGTGCCAGCAGTGACTCGAGTCGTGCTTCCGAAGCTTTCTTT
NA NA TRBJ2-7 TRBV27 CASGTVSYEQYF TGCGCCTCCGGGACTGTCTCCTACGAGCAGTACTTC
few TRBD1 TRBJ1-5 TRBV2 CASRLTGVRQPQHF TGTGCCAGCAGGCTGACAGGGGTGAGACAGCCCCAGCATTTT
NA NA TRBJ2-3 TRBV2 CASSRTGVTDTQYF TGTGCCAGCAGTCGAACGGGAGTCACAGATACGCAGTATTTT
NA NA TRBJ1-2 TRBV3-1/TRBV3-2 CASSQDTSSGGYTF TGTGCCAGCAGCCAAGATACTAGTTCGGGCGGCTACACCTTC
NA NA TRBJ2-3 TRBV21-1 CASSTGVASTDTQYF TGTGCCAGCAGCACGGGAGTCGCAAGCACAGATACGCAGTATTTT
NA NA TRBJ2-7 TRBV10-1 CASSDSIGKYF TGCGCCAGCAGTGATTCCATAGGGAAGTACTTC
NA NA TRBJ1-2 TRBV30 CAWTAIYGYTF TGTGCCTGGACGGCCATATATGGCTACACCTTC
NA TRBD1 TRBJ2-3 TRBV6-5 CASSSHRDRGTQYF TGTGCCAGCAGTTCTCACAGAGACAGGGGGACGCAGTATTTT
NA NA TRBJ2-6 TRBV4-3 CASSQEHAAFYSGANVLTF TGCGCCAGCAGCCAAGAGCACGCCGCCTTTTACTCTGGGGCCAACGTCCTGACTTTC
few NA TRBJ1-4 TRBV7-9 CASSSYREEKLFF TGTGCCAGCAGCTCGTACAGGGAGGAAAAACTGTTTTTT
once NA TRBJ1-2 TRBV4-3 CASSQGRHRGYTF TGCGCCAGCAGCCAAGGTCGCCATCGGGGCTACACCTTC
NA TRBD1 TRBJ1-6 TRBV5-6 CASSLGTGNNSPLHF TGTGCCAGCAGCTTAGGGACAGGGAATAATTCACCCCTCCACTTT
NA TRBD1 TRBJ2-1 TRBV25-1 CASSEGGQGTYEQFF TGTGCCAGCAGTGAAGGAGGACAGGGTACATATGAGCAGTTCTTC
once NA TRBJ2-5 TRBV13 CASSPRGYQETQYF TGTGCCAGCAGCCCCCGGGGGTACCAAGAGACCCAGTACTTC
NA TRBD2 TRBJ2-3 TRBV27 CASSPFVPAGGTDTQYF TGTGCCAGCAGTCCCTTCGTGCCAGCGGGGGGCACAGATACGCAGTATTTT
NA TRBD1 TRBJ1-1 TRBV6-2/TRBV6-3 CASSFRTGGPTEAFF TGTGCCAGCAGTTTTCGAACAGGGGGTCCCACTGAAGCTTTCTTT
NA TRBD1 TRBJ2-7 TRBV4-3 CASSGGTGYEQYF TGCGCCAGCAGCGGCGGGACAGGCTACGAGCAGTACTTC
NA NA TRBJ1-1 TRBV15 CATSSPRNTEAFF TGTGCCACCAGCAGTCCCAGGAACACTGAAGCTTTCTTT
NA TRBD1 TRBJ1-2 TRBV5-1 CASSWTGLNYGYTF TGCGCCAGCAGCTGGACAGGTCTTAACTATGGCTACACCTTC
NA TRBD1 TRBJ1-6 TRBV5-1 CASSLAGTGIDYNSPLHF TGCGCCAGCAGCTTGGCCGGGACAGGGATAGACTATAATTCACCCCTCCACTTT
NA NA TRBJ1-2 TRBV5-4 CASSVADRLNYGYTF TGTGCCAGCAGCGTTGCTGACCGACTCAACTATGGCTACACCTTC
NA NA TRBJ1-2 TRBV6-5 CASSPGLYGYTF TGTGCCAGCAGCCCGGGACTTTATGGCTACACCTTC
NA NA TRBJ2-5 TRBV6-6 CASSYSVGRVGETQYF TGTGCCAGCAGTTACTCAGTCGGCCGGGTGGGAGAGACCCAGTACTTC
NA NA TRBJ1-5 TRBV7-9 CASEDGYSNQPQHF TGTGCCAGCGAGGACGGGTATAGCAATCAGCCCCAGCATTTT
NA TRBD1 TRBJ2-2 TRBV4-3 CASSQEGGTGLTGELFF TGCGCCAGCAGCCAAGAGGGCGGGACAGGGCTCACCGGGGAGCTGTTTTTT
once TRBD2 TRBJ2-6 TRBV5-4 CASSWTSGALFSGANVLTF TGTGCCAGCAGTTGGACTAGCGGGGCACTCTTCTCTGGGGCCAACGTCCTGACTTTC
once NA TRBJ1-2 TRBV7-6 CASSFAQSYGYTF TGTGCCAGCAGCTTTGCACAATCCTATGGCTACACCTTC
NA NA TRBJ1-2 TRBV9 CASSAGLIYGYTF TGTGCCAGCAGCGCCGGACTGATCTATGGCTACACCTTC
NA NA TRBJ2-3 TRBV7-2 CASSPARGAGDTQYF TGTGCCAGCAGCCCTGCACGGGGGGCAGGAGATACGCAGTATTTT
NA TRBD1 TRBJ2-7 TRBV9 CASSGQRGQGTYEQYF TGTGCCAGCAGCGGCCAGCGGGGACAGGGTACCTACGAGCAGTACTTC
NA TRBD1 TRBJ1-2 TRBV7-2 CASSLSALEGQNYGYTF TGTGCCAGCAGCTTATCCGCTTTAGAGGGACAGAACTATGGCTACACCTTC
once NA TRBJ2-7 TRBV6-2/TRBV6-3 CASSYWAGPYEQYF TGTGCCAGCAGTTACTGGGCCGGACCCTACGAGCAGTACTTC
NA NA TRBJ1-4 TRBV6-5 CASKSNLRANEKLFF TGTGCCAGCAAGTCAAACTTGCGAGCTAATGAAAAACTGTTTTTT
NA NA TRBJ1-1 TRBV3-1/TRBV3-2 CASSPRMNTEAFF TGTGCCAGCAGCCCCCGGATGAACACTGAAGCTTTCTTT
NA NA TRBJ2-2 TRBV7-9 CASSLAGHPTGELFF TGTGCCAGCAGCTTAGCGGGACACCCTACCGGGGAGCTGTTTTTT
NA NA TRBJ2-5 TRBV11-3 CASSPGSFDREVGETQYF TGTGCCAGCAGCCCAGGGTCCTTCGACAGGGAGGTGGGAGAGACCCAGTACTTC
NA TRBD1 TRBJ1-4 TRBV18 CASSPGQVPTTNEKLFF TGTGCCAGCTCACCGGGACAGGTCCCGACAACTAATGAAAAACTGTTTTTT
NA NA TRBJ2-3 TRBV6-5 CASVPTRRNTDTQYF TGTGCCAGCGTACCTACGAGAAGAAACACAGATACGCAGTATTTT
NA NA TRBJ2-5 TRBV4-3 CASSQDSRPIGSETQYF TGCGCCAGCAGCCAAGATAGCCGGCCTATTGGGTCAGAGACCCAGTACTTC
NA TRBD1 TRBJ2-3 TRBV6-5 CASRGQGSTDTQYF TGTGCCAGCAGGGGACAGGGGAGCACAGATACGCAGTATTTT
NA TRBD1 TRBJ2-5 TRBV19 CASSPLGQVWETQYF TGTGCCAGTAGTCCCCTGGGACAGGTCTGGGAGACCCAGTACTTC
NA TRBD1 TRBJ1-1 TRBV6-6 CASHDRGWTEAFF TGTGCCAGCCACGACAGGGGGTGGACTGAAGCTTTCTTT
NA NA TRBJ1-5 TRBV6-2/TRBV6-3 CASSYGGPSNQPQHF TGTGCCAGCAGTTACGGGGGGCCCAGCAATCAGCCCCAGCATTTT
NA NA TRBJ2-3 TRBV7-2 CASSFGSTTGTQYF TGTGCCAGCAGCTTTGGGTCAACAACAGGGACGCAGTATTTT
NA NA TRBJ1-4 TRBV4-3 CASSQDIRGGNEKLFF TGCGCCAGCAGCCAAGATATTCGGGGGGGTAATGAAAAACTGTTTTTT